This TCR beta chain was documented in a study of T cells of healthy individuals. TCRdb re-called the 5' RACE reads through MiXCR, storing one row per CDR3 protein. The top ten clones hold approximately 4.6% of a sample with tens of thousands of distinct CDR3 sequences, 15% to 20% of them seen once. CDR1 and CDR2 from the germline V gene are SGHAT and FQNNGV. The CDR3 runs to 14 residues. Trimming shortened V by 2 bases and J by 3 bases, and 10 bases separated the two germline ends. This clonotype was detected only a few times. The rearrangement uses TRBV11-2 and TRBJ1-2; no clear D gene. The TCR was taken from a human donor in good health. DNA of the CDR3: TGTGCCAGCAGCTTATCGTGGGGTCACTATGGCTACACCTTC. Residues: CASSLSWGHYGYTF.